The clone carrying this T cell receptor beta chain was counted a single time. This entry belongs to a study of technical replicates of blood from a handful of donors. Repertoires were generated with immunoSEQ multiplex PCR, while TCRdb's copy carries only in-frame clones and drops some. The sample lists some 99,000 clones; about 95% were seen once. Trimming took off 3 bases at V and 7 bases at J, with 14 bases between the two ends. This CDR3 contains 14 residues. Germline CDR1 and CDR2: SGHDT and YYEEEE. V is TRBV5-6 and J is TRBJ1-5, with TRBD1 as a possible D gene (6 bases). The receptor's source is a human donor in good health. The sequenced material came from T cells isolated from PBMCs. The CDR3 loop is CASSSITGSQPQHF. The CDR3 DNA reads TGTGCCAGCAGCTCGATAACAGGGAGCCAGCCCCAGCATTTT.